This T cell receptor beta chain emerged from a study of blood T cell repertoires in COVID-19. At the level of the study: Acute-phase and convalescent COVID-19 samples originated in the United States, Italy and Spain. T cells, B-cell-depleted T cells, or PBMCs supplied cDNA or gDNA.

The sample holds one count of this clone. Generated by immunoSEQ multiplex PCR, the TCRdb table keeps only in-frame clones and is missing some. The repertoire includes some 190,000 clones, 85% of them detected once, and roughly 8.2% sits in the top ten. CDR1 and CDR2 from the germline V gene are SGHRS and YFSETQ. V lost 6 bases to trimming and J lost 4 bases, with 21 bases between them. The CDR3 contains 16 residues. The chain combines TRBV5-1 with TRBJ2-3, with D possibly being TRBD1 (6 bases). This TCR came from a woman aged 55 to 70 with acute or convalescent COVID-19. The specimen was peripheral blood. The CDR3 loop reads CASTIPTGTLADTQYF. The CDR3 nucleotides are TGCGCCAGCACCATTCCCACAGGGACCCTTGCAGATACGCAGTATTTT.